This T cell receptor beta chain was obtained from a study of blood T cell repertoires in COVID-19. Overall study: There were acute and convalescent COVID-19 samples, and they came from the United States, Italy and Spain.

The CDR3 has 14 amino acids. V was pared by 7 bases and J by 1 base, with 12 bases between. The V gene's germline CDR1 is SEHNR and CDR2 FQNEAQ (reference sequence). Per the study methods: Estimation of nucleated cell counts relied on the amplification of reference gene primers. Method: immunoSEQ multiplex PCR; TCRdb's copy keeps in-frame clones and lacks some. V, J and clone size are those of that table, while D and trimming were read from the DNA. The data show fewer than 250,000 clones, 80% to 90% seen once. This chain uses TRBV7-9 with TRBJ2-3; D is uncertain. This receptor was identified in a man between 25 and 39 years old with acute or convalescent COVID-19. Material for sequencing was peripheral blood. The CDR3 DNA reads as TGTGCCAGCATCCGGAGAGTGGGCACAGATACGCAGTATTTT. Protein product: CASIRRVGTDTQYF. The whole variable domain, remainder taken from reference TRBV7-9 and TRBJ2-3, is DTGVSQNPRHKITKRGQNVTFRCDPISEHNRLYWYRQTLGQGPEFLTYFQNEAQLEKSRLLSDRFSAERPKGSFSTLEIQRTEQGDSAMYLCASIRRVGTDTQYFGPGTRLTVL.